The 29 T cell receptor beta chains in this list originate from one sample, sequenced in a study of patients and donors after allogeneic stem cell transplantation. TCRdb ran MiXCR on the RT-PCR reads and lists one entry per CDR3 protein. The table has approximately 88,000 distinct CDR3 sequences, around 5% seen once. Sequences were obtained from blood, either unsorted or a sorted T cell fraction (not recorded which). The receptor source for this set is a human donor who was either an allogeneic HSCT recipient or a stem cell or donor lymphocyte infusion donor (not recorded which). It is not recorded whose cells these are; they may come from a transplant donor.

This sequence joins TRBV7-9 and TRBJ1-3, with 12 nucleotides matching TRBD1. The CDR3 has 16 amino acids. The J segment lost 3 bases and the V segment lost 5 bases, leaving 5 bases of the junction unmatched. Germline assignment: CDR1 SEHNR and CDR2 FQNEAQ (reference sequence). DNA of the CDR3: TGTGCCAGCAGCAAGGGACAGGGGGCCATTGGAAACACCATATATTTT. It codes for CASSKGQGAIGNTIYF.

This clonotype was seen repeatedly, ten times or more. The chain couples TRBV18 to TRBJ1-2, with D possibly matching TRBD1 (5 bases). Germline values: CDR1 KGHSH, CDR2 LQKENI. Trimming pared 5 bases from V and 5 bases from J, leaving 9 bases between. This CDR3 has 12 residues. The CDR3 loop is CASSTRQYGYTF. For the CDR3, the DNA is TGTGCCAGCTCAACTCGACAGTATGGCTACACCTTC.

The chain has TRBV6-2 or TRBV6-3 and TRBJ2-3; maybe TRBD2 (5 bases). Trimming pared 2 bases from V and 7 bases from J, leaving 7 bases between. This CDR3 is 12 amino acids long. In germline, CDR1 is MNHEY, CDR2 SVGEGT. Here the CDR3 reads CASSYADYTQYF. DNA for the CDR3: TGTGCCAGCAGTTACGCGGACTATACGCAGTATTTT.

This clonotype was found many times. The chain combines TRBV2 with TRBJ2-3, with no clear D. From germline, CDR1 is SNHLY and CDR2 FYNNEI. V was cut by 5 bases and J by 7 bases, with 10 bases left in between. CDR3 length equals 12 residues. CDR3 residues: CASSPTGYTQYF. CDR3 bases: TGTGCCAGCAGTCCCACGGGTTATACGCAGTATTTT.

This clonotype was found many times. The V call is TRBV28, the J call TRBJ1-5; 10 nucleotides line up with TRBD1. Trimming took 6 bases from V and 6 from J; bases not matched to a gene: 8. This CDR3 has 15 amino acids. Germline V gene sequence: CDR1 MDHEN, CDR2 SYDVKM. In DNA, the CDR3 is TGTGCCAGCAGATCTAGGACAGGGGGAGGTCAGCCCCAGCATTTT. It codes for CASRSRTGGGQPQHF.

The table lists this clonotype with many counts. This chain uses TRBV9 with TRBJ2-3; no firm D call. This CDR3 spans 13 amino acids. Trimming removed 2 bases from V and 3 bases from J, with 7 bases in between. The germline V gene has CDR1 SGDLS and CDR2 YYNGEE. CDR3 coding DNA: TGTGCCAGCAGCGTCCAACGAACAGATACGCAGTATTTT. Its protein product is CASSVQRTDTQYF.

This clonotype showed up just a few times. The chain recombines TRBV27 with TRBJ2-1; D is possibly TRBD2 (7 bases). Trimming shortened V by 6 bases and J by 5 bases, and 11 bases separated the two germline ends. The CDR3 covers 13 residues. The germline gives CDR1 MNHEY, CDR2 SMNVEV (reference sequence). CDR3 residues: CASRGGGNNEQFF. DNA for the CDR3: TGTGCCAGCAGGGGAGGGGGGAACAATGAGCAGTTCTTC.

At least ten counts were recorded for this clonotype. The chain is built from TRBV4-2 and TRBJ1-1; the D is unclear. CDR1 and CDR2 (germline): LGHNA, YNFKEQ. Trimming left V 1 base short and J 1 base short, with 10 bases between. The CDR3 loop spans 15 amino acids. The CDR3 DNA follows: TGTGCCAGCAGCCAAGGTCCTCAGGCGAACACTGAAGCTTTCTTT. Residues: CASSQGPQANTEAFF.

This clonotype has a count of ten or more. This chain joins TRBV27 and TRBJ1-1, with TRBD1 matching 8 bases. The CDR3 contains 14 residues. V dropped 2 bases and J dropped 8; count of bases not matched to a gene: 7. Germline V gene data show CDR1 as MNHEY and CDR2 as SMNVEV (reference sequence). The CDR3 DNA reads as TGTGCCAGCAGTTTAGGGAACAGGGGGATGGAAGCTTTCTTT. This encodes CASSLGNRGMEAFF.

The CDR3, as DNA: TGCGCCAGCAGCCCAGGAGAATCTGGAAACACCATATATTTT. Its translation is CASSPGESGNTIYF. The chain uses TRBV5-1 and TRBJ1-3; unclear D gene. Per the germline V gene, CDR1 is SGHRS and CDR2 is YFSETQ. CDR3 size: 14 residues. V shed 4 bases and J shed 1 base, with 9 bases lying between them.

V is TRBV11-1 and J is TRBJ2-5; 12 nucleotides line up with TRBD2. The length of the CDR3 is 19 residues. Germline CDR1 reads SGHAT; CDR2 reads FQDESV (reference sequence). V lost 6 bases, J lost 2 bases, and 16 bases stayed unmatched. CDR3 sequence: CASSHRLAGVPSPQETQYF. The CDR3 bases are TGTGCCAGCAGTCATAGACTAGCGGGAGTTCCCAGCCCTCAAGAGACCCAGTACTTC.

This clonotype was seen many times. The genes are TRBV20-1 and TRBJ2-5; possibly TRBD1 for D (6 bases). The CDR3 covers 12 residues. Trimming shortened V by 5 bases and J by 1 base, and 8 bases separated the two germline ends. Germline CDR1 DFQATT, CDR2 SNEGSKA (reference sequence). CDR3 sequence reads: CSASRGQETQYF. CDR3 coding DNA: TGCAGTGCTTCCAGGGGCCAAGAGACCCAGTACTTC.

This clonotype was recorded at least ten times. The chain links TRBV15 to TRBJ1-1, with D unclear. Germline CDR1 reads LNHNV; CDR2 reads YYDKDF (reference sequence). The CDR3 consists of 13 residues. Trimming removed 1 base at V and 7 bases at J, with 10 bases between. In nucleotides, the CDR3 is TGTGCCACCAGCAGAGTTTTTAGGAGTGAAGCTTTCTTT. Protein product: CATSRVFRSEAFF.

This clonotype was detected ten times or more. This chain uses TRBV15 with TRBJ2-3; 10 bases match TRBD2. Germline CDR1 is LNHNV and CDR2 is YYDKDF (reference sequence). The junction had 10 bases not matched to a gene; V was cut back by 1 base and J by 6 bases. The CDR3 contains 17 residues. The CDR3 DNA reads TGTGCCACCAGCAGAGGAGGGACTAGCGCTGTCCGGGATACGCAGTATTTT. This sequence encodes CATSRGGTSAVRDTQYF.

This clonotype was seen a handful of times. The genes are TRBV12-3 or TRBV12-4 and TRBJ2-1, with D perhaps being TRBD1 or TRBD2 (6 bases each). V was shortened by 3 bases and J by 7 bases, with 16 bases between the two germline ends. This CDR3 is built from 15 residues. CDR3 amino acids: CASSFRGEVRNEQFF. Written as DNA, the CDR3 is TGTGCCAGCAGTTTTAGGGGGGAGGTACGAAATGAGCAGTTCTTC.

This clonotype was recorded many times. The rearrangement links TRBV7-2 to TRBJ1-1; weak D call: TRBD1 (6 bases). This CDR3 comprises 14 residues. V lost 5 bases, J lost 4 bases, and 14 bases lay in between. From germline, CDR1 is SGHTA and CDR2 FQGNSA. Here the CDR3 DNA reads TGTGCCAGCAGCCTTACAGGGTCAAGCACTGAAGCTTTCTTT. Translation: CASSLTGSSTEAFF.

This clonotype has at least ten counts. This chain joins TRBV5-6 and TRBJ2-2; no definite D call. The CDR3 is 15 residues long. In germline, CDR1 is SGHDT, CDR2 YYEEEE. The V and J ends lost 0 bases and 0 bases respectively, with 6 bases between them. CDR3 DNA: TGTGCCAGCAGCTTGGGACCTTCGAACACCGGGGAGCTGTTTTTT. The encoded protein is CASSLGPSNTGELFF.

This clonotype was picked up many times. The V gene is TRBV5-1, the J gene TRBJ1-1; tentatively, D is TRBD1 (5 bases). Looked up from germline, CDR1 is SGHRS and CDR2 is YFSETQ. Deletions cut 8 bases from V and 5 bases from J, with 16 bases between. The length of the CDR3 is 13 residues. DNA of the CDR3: TGCGCCAGTTCCGACTCAGGGAGGACTGAAGCTTTCTTT. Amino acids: CASSDSGRTEAFF.

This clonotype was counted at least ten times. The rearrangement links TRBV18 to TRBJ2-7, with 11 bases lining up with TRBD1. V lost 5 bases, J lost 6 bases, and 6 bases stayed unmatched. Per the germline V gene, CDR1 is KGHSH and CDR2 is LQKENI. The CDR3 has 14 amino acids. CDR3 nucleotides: TGTGCCAGCTCATTTACCGGGACAGGGGGCGAGCAGTACTTC. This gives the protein CASSFTGTGGEQYF.

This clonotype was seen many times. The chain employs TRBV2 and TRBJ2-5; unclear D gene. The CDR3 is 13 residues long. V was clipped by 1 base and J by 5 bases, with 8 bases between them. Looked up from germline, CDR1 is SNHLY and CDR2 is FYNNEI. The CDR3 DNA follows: TGTGCCAGCAGTGAAGTCGAGCTGGAGACCCAGTACTTC. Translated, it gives CASSEVELETQYF.

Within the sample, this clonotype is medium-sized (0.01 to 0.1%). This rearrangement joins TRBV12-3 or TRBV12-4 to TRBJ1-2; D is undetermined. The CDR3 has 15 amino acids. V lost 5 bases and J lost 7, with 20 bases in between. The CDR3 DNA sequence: TGTGCCAGCAGTCCTCAATCTGGGAGTGGAGGTGGCTACACCTTC. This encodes CASSPQSGSGGGYTF.

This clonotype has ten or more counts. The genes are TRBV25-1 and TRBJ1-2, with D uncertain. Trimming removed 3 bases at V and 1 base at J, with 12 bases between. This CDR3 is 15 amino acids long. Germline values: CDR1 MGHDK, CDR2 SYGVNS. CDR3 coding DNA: TGTGCCAGCAGTGATCACCTCGGACTTAACTATGGCTACACCTTC. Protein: CASSDHLGLNYGYTF.

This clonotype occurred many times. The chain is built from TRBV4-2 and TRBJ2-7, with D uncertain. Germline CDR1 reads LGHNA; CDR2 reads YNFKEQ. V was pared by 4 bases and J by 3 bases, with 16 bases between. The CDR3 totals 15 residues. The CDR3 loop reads CASSLSVSGGYEQYF. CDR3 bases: TGTGCCAGCAGCCTCTCGGTCAGTGGTGGCTACGAGCAGTACTTC.

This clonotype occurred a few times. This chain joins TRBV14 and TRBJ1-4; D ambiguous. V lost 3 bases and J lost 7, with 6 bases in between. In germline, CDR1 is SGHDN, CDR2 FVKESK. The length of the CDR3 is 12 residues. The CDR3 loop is CASSHWGEKLFF. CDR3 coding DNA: TGTGCCAGCAGCCACTGGGGTGAAAAACTGTTTTTT.

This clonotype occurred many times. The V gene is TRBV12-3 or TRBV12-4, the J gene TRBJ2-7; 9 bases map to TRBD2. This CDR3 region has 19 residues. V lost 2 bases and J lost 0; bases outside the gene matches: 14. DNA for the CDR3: TGTGCCAGCAGTTTAAGGGGCAGCCTAGCGGGGTGGAGCTCCTACGAGCAGTACTTC. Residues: CASSLRGSLAGWSSYEQYF.

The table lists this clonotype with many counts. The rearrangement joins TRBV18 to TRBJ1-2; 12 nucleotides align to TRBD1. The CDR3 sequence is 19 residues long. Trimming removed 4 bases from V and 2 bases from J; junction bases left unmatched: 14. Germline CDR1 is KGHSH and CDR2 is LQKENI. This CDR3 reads CASSLSKIRDRGRNYGYTF. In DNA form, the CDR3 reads TGTGCCAGCTCACTCTCGAAGATCCGGGACAGGGGGCGCAACTATGGCTACACCTTC. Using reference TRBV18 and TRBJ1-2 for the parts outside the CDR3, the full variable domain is NAGVMQNPRHLVRRRGQEARLRCSPMKGHSHVYWYRQLPEEGLKFMVYLQKENIIDESGMPKERFSAEFPKEGPSILRIQQVVRGDSAAYFCASSLSKIRDRGRNYGYTFGSGTRLTVV.

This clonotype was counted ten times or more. The CDR3 region has the DNA TGCGCCAGCAGCTTCGGGACAGGGCTTTATGGCTACACCTTC. Protein: CASSFGTGLYGYTF. The chain joins TRBV5-1 to TRBJ1-2; 9 positions agree with TRBD1. CDR3 length: 14 amino acids. J gave up 5 bases and V 2 bases, and 4 bases lay outside the gene matches. CDR1 is SGHRS, CDR2 YFSETQ, per germline.

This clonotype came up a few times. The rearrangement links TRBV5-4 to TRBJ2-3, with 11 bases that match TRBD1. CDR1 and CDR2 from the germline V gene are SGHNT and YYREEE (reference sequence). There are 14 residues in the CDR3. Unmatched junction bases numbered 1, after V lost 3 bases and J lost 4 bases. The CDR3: CASSWDRGSDTQYF. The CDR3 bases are TGTGCCAGCAGCTGGGACAGGGGGTCAGATACGCAGTATTTT. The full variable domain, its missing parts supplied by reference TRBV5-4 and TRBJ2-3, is ETGVTQSPTHLIKTRGQQVTLRCSSQSGHNTVSWYQQALGQGPQFIFQYYREEENGRGNFPPRFSGLQFPNYSSELNVNALELDDSALYLCASSWDRGSDTQYFGPGTRLTVL.

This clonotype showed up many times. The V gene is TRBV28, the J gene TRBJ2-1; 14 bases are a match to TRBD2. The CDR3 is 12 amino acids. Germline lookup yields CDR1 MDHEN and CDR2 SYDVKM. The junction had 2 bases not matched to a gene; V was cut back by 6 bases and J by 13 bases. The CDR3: CASRGLAGAQFF. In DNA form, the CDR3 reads TGTGCCAGCAGGGGACTAGCGGGAGCTCAGTTCTTC. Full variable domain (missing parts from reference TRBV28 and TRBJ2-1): DVKVTQSSRYLVKRTGEKVFLECVQDMDHENMFWYRQDPGLGLRLIYFSYDVKMKEKGDIPEGYSVSREKKERFSLILESASTNQTSMYLCASRGLAGAQFFGPGTRLTVL.